This T cell receptor beta chain was profiled in a study of T cell responses to AZD1222 COVID-19 vaccine. Using immunoSEQ multiplex PCR, the repertoire was profiled, and TCRdb retains in-frame clones only, with some absent. In the table there are roughly 80,000 clones, 90% to 95% of which are singletons. The length of the CDR3 is 15 residues. Germline CDR1 LGHDT, CDR2 YNNKEL (reference sequence). Deletions cut 0 bases from V and 3 bases from J, with 11 bases between. The source of this sequence is an adult in good health. The sequencing used peripheral blood, collected on day 0 of MenACWY control vaccination. V usage is TRBV3-1 (or the pseudogene TRBV3-2) and J usage is TRBJ1-1; D might be TRBD1 (5 bases). The CDR3 sequence is CASSQDLGRDTEAFF. DNA for the CDR3: TGTGCCAGCAGCCAAGATCTGGGCAGGGACACTGAAGCTTTCTTT.